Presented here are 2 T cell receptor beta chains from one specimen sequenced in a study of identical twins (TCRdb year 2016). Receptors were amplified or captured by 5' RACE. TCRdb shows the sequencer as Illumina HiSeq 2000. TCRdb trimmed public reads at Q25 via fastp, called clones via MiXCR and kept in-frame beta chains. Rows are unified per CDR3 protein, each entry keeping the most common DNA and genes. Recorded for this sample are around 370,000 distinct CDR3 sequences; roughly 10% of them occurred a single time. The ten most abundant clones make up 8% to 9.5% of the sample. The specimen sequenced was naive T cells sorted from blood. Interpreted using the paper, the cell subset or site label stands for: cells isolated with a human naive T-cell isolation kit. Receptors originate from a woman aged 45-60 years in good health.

CDR3 DNA sequence: TGCGCCAGCAGTAAAGCCAAAAACATTCAGTACTTC. It encodes CASSKAKNIQYF. The chain joins TRBV10-2 to TRBJ2-4; no definite D call. This CDR3 spans 12 amino acids. V dropped 5 bases and J dropped 0 bases, with 2 bases sitting between them. The V gene's germline CDR1 is WSHSY and CDR2 SAAADI.

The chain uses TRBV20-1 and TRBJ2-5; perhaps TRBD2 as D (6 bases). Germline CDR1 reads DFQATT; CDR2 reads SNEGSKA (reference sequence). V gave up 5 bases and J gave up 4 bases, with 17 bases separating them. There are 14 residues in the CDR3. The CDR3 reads CSAHGSGRGETQYF. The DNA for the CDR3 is TGCAGTGCTCATGGTAGCGGCCGGGGAGAGACCCAGTACTTC.